The 14 T cell receptor beta chains below all came from one sample that was sequenced in a study of TIL therapy for anti-PD-1-resistant metastatic lung cancer. The libraries were made with immunoSEQ v3. Some clones are missing from TCRdb's copy, which holds only in-frame ones; the method was immunoSEQ multiplex PCR. The table includes 14,000 to 15,000 clones, 86% detected once. The time point was: pre-treatment sample, taken before nivolumab and TIL therapy. Sequenced here: blood, sampled at baseline. These receptors all come from a person aged 25 to 85 with non-small cell lung cancer.

This sequence joins TRBV6-5 and TRBJ2-1; the D is unclear. This CDR3 is built from 15 residues. V lost 0 bases and J lost 3, with 9 bases in between. Germline V gene sequence: CDR1 MNHEY, CDR2 SVGAGI. CDR3 DNA: TGTGCCAGCAGTTACTCCCCCCGAAGCTACAATGAGCAGTTCTTC. The encoded protein is CASSYSPRSYNEQFF.

The rearrangement joins TRBV6-5 to TRBJ1-2; no clear D. The CDR3 extends over 14 amino acids. Trimming shortened V by 5 bases and J by 7 bases, and 17 bases separated the two germline ends. Germline CDR1 MNHEY, CDR2 SVGAGI. The CDR3 loop reads CASSTPPGLVGYTF. The CDR3 nucleotides are TGTGCCAGCAGTACCCCCCCGGGGTTGGTTGGCTACACCTTC.

This rearrangement joins TRBV27 to TRBJ1-2; 8 bases fit TRBD1. J was trimmed by 6 bases and V by 5 bases; bases with no gene match: 11. CDR3 size: 15 residues. Germline CDR1 reads MNHEY; CDR2 reads SMNVEV (reference sequence). The CDR3 coding sequence is TGTGCCAGCAGTCCCCCCGGACAGGGAGTGGATGGCTACACCTTC. This sequence encodes CASSPPGQGVDGYTF.

The rearrangement links TRBV5-1 to TRBJ2-1; D is possibly TRBD1 or TRBD2 (5 bases each). The CDR3 is made up of 13 amino acids. Germline V gives CDR1 SGHRS, CDR2 YFSETQ. Trimming cost V 4 bases and J 7 bases, with 12 bases left between them. This CDR3 reads CASSQGPVNEQFF. CDR3 DNA: TGCGCCAGCAGCCAGGGACCTGTGAATGAGCAGTTCTTC.

This clone was observed once. V is TRBV7-6 and J is TRBJ2-2; tentative D call: TRBD2 (6 bases). The V end lost 1 base, the J end lost 0 bases, and 21 bases lay between the germline ends. The CDR3 totals 20 residues. Germline-derived CDR1 and CDR2 are SGHVS and FNYEAQ. This chain's CDR3 is CASSLVPLRGAGTNTGELFF. As DNA, the CDR3 is TGTGCCAGCAGCTTAGTACCTCTGCGCGGGGCGGGAACGAACACCGGGGAGCTGTTTTTT.

The chain couples TRBV5-6 to TRBJ2-7; D gene uncertain. Per the germline V gene, CDR1 is SGHDT and CDR2 is YYEEEE. V lost 3 bases and J 0 bases, leaving 13 bases between the germline ends. This CDR3 contains 15 residues. The CDR3 here is CASSSGWTRSYEQYV. In DNA, the CDR3 is TGTGCCAGCAGCTCCGGGTGGACCCGCTCCTACGAGCAGTACGTC.

This chain links TRBV30 with TRBJ2-7; 9 nucleotides agree with TRBD2. With 5 bases clipped from V and 5 bases from J, the junction kept 10 bases outside the gene matches. The CDR3 has 14 residues. Germline V gene sequence: CDR1 GTSNPN, CDR2 SVGIG (reference sequence). CDR3 nucleotides: TGTGCCTGGCGCCCCCCGGGACTAGCTCACGAGCAGTACTTC. Translation gives CAWRPPGLAHEQYF.

The chain's CDR3 is CASSLSAGTSRQETQYF. The CDR3 region has the DNA TGTGCCAGCAGTTTATCGGCGGGGACTAGCAGACAAGAGACCCAGTACTTC. The chain uses TRBV27 and TRBJ2-5; 9 bases line up with TRBD2. The J segment lost 2 bases and the V segment lost 0 bases, leaving 7 bases of the junction unmatched. Per the germline V gene, CDR1 is MNHEY and CDR2 is SMNVEV (reference sequence). This CDR3 comprises 17 residues.

The rearrangement links TRBV5-6 to TRBJ2-3; D is uncertain. The CDR3 runs to 14 residues. The V gene lost 1 base and the J gene lost 4 bases, with 10 bases spanning the gap. Germline assignment: CDR1 SGHDT and CDR2 YYEEEE. The CDR3 is CASSLFRAPDTQYF. The CDR3 DNA follows: TGTGCCAGCAGCTTGTTTAGGGCACCAGATACGCAGTATTTT.

The chain joins TRBV5-6 to TRBJ2-3; 9 bases line up with TRBD2. Germline CDR1 SGHDT, CDR2 YYEEEE. The CDR3 spans 19 residues. With 0 bases clipped from V and 6 bases from J, the junction kept 17 bases outside the gene matches. The CDR3 region has the DNA TGTGCCAGCAGCTTGGGGCCTCCCTTGGCGGGAGGGCGAAAGGATACGCAGTATTTT. Translating gives CASSLGPPLAGGRKDTQYF.

The V and J genes are TRBV4-3 and TRBJ1-4; TRBD1 might be the D (6 bases). The CDR3 sequence is 15 residues long. Trimming removed 4 bases at V and 7 bases at J, with 16 bases between. Germline V gene data show CDR1 as LGHNA and CDR2 as YSLEER. CDR3 region: CASSPRGSGGEKLFF. For the CDR3, the DNA is TGCGCCAGCAGCCCCAGGGGTTCTGGCGGTGAAAAACTGTTTTTT.

The gene calls are TRBV28 and TRBJ1-5; no clear D. V gave up 6 bases and J gave up 4 bases, with 16 bases separating them. There are 15 residues in the CDR3. The germline V gene encodes CDR1 MDHEN and CDR2 SYDVKM. The CDR3 region has the DNA TGTGCCAGCAGCCTCCAATTGGGAGCTAATCAGCCCCAGCATTTT. Its translation: CASSLQLGANQPQHF.

The chain is built from TRBV10-3 and TRBJ1-1, with no clear D. V was pared by 5 bases and J by 8 bases, with 12 bases between. The length of the CDR3 is 12 residues. CDR1 is ENHRY and CDR2 is SYGVKD in the germline V gene. As DNA, the CDR3 is TGTGCCATCAGTAGACGCGGAGTGGAAGCTTTCTTT. Amino acids: CAISRRGVEAFF.

The CDR3 reads CASRPQGDEAFF. CDR3 DNA sequence: TGTGCCAGCAGACCACAGGGAGATGAAGCTTTCTTT. The gene calls are TRBV28 and TRBJ1-1; tentative D call: TRBD1 (6 bases). The CDR3 spans 12 residues. Germline V gene sequence: CDR1 MDHEN, CDR2 SYDVKM. Trimming left V 6 bases short and J 7 bases short, with 12 bases between.